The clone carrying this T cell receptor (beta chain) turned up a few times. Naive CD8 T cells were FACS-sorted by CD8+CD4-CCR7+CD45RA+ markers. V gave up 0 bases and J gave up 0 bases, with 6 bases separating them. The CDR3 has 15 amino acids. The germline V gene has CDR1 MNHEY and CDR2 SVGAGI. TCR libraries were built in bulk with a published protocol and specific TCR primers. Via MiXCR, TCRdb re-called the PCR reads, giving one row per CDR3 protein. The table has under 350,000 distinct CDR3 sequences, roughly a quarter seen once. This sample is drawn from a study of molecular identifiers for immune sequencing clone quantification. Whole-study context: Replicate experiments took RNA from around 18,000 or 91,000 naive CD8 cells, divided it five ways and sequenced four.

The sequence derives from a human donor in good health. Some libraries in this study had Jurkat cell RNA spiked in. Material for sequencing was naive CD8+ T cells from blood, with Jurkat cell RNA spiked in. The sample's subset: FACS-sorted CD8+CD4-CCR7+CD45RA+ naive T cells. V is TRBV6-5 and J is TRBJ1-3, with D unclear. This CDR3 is CASSYSRISGNTIYF. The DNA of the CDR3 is TGTGCCAGCAGTTACTCACGCATCTCTGGAAACACCATATATTTT.